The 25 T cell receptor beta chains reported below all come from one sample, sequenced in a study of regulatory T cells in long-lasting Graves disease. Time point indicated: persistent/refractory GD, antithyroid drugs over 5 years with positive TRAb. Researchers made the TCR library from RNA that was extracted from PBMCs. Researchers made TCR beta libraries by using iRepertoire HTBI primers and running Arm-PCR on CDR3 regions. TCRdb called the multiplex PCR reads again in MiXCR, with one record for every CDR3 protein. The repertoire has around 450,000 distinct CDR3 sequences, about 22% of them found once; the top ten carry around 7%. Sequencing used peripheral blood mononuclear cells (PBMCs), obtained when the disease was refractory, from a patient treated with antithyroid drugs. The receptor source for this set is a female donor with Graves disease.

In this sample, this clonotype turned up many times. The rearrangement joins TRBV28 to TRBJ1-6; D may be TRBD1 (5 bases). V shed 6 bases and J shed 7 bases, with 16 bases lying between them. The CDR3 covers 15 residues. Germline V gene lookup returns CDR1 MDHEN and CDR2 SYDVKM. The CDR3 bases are TGTGCCAGCAGATCCGGGGCCGAGGGAAATTCACCCCTCCACTTT. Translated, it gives CASRSGAEGNSPLHF.

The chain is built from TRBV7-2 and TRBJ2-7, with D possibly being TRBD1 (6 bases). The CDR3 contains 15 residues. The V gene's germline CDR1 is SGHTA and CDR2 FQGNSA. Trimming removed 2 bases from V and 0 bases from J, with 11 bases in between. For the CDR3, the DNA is TGTGCCAGCAGCTTATCAGGGGCAAACTCCTACGAGCAGTACTTC. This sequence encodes CASSLSGANSYEQYF.

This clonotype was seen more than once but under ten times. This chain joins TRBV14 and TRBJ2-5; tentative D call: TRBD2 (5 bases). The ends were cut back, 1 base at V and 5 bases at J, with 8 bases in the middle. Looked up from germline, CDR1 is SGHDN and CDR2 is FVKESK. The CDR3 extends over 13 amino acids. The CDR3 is CASSQGEFETQYF. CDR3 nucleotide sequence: TGTGCCAGCAGCCAAGGGGAGTTTGAGACCCAGTACTTC.

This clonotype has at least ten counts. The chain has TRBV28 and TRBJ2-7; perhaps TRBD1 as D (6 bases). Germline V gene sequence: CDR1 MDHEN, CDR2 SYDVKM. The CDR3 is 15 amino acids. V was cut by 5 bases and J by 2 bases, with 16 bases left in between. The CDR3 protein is CASSDTLQGTYEQYF. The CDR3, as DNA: TGTGCCAGCAGTGATACGTTACAGGGAACCTACGAGCAGTACTTC. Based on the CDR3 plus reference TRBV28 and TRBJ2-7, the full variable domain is DVKVTQSSRYLVKRTGEKVFLECVQDMDHENMFWYRQDPGLGLRLIYFSYDVKMKEKGDIPEGYSVSREKKERFSLILESASTNQTSMYLCASSDTLQGTYEQYFGPGTRLTVT.

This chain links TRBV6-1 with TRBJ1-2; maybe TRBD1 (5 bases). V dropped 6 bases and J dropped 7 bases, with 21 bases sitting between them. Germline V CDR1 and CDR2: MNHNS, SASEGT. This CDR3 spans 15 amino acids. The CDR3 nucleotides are TGTGCCAGCAGACGAGACACCGCGAGGGACCCTGGCTACACCTTC. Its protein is CASRRDTARDPGYTF.

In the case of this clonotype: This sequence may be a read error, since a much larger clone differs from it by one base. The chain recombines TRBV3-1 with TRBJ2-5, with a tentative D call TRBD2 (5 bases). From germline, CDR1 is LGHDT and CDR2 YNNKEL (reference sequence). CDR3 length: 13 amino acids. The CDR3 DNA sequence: TGTGCCAGCAGCCAAGATTTCGGGGAGACCCGGTACTTC. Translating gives CASSQDFGETRYF.

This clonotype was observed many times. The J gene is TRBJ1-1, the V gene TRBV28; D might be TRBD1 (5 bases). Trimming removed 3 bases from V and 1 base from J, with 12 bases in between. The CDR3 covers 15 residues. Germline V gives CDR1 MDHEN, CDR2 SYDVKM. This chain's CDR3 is CASSLRTGQNTEAFF. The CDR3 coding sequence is TGTGCCAGCAGTTTGAGAACGGGGCAGAACACTGAAGCTTTCTTT.

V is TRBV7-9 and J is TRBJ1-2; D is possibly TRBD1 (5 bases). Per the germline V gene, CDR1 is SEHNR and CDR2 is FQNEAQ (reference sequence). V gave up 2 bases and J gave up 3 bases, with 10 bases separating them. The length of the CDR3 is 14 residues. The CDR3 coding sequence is TGTGCCAGCAGCTTATCCGGGGCCCACTATGGCTACACCTTC. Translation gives CASSLSGAHYGYTF.

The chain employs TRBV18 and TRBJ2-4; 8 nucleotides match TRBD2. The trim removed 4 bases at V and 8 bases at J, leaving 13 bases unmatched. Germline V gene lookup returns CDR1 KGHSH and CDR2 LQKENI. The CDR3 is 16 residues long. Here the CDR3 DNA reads TGTGCCAGCTCACAACCGGCCAGCGGGAGTGGAGACATTCAGTACTTC. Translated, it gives CASSQPASGSGDIQYF.

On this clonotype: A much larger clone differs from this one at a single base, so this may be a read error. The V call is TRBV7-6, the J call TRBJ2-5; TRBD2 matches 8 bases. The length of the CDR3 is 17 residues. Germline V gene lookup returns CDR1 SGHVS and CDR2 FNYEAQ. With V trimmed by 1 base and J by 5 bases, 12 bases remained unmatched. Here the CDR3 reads CASSLVLRGASGETQYF. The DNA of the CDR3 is TGTGCCAGCAGCTTAGTTCTCCGGGGGGCTAGCGGGGAGACCCAGTACTTC.

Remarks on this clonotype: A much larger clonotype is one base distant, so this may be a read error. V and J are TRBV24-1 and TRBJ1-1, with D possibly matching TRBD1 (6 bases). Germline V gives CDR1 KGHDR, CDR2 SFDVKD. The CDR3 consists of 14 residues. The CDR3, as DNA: TGTGCCACCAGTGAGAACAGGGAGGGCACTGGAGCTTTCTTT. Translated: CATSENREGTGAFF.

Here the CDR3 reads CASTRDRTTDTQYF. DNA for the CDR3: TGTGCCAGCACCAGGGACAGGACGACAGATACGCAGTATTTT. The chain employs TRBV2 and TRBJ2-3, with 8 bases aligning to TRBD1. The CDR3 is 14 residues long. The germline V gene encodes CDR1 SNHLY and CDR2 FYNNEI. V shed 7 bases, J shed 3 bases, and the junction held 6 bases outside the gene matches.

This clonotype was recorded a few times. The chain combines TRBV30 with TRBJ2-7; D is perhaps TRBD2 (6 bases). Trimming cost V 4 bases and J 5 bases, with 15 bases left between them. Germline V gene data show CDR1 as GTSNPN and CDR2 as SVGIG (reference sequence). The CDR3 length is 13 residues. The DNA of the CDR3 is TGTGCCTGGACTAGAGGGACGGGAGACGAGCAGTACTTC. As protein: CAWTRGTGDEQYF. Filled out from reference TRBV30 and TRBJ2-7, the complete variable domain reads SQTIHQWPATLVQPVGSPLSLECTVEGTSNPNLYWYRQAAGRGLQLLFYSVGIGQISSEVPQNLSASRPQDRQFILSSKKLLLSDSGFYLCAWTRGTGDEQYFGPGTRLTVT.

The CDR3 DNA reads as TGTGCCACCAGCAGAGAAGGGAAGGCTAATGAGCAGTTCTTC. It translates to CATSREGKANEQFF. V gene TRBV15 combines with J gene TRBJ2-1; D ambiguous. CDR1 LNHNV and CDR2 YYDKDF come from the germline V gene (reference sequence). The V and J ends lost 0 bases and 7 bases respectively, with 10 bases between them. The CDR3 runs to 14 residues.

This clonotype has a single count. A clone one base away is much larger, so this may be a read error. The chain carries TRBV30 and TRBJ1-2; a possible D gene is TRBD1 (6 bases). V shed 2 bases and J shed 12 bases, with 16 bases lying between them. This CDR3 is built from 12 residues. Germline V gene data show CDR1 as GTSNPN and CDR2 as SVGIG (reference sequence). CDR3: CAWSLGGEGNTF. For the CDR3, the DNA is TGTGCCTGGAGTTTGGGGGGCGAGGGCAACACCTTC.

Written as DNA, the CDR3 is TGCAGCGTTGAGCCACAGGGGATCTATGGCTACACCTTC. Protein product: CSVEPQGIYGYTF. V and J are TRBV29-1 and TRBJ1-2; 7 bases align to TRBD1. This CDR3 spans 13 amino acids. Germline CDR1 SQVTM, CDR2 ANQGSEA. J was trimmed by 4 bases and V by 3 bases; bases with no gene match: 5.

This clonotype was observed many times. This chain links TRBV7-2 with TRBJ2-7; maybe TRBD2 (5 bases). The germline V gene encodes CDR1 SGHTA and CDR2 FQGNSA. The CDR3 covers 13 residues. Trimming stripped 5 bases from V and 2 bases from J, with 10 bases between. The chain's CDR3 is CASSDFGAYEQYF. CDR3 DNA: TGTGCCAGCAGCGATTTCGGGGCCTACGAGCAGTACTTC.

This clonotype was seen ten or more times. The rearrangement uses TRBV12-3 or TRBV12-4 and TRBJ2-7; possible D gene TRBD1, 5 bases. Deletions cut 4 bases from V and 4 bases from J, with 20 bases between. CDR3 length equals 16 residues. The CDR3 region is CASSWLGESQMYEQYF. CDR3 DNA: TGTGCCAGCAGTTGGCTAGGGGAATCCCAAATGTACGAGCAGTACTTC.

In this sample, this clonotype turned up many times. CDR3 protein: CASSRGLAGVQETQYF. Here the CDR3 DNA reads TGTGCCAGCAGCCGGGGACTAGCGGGCGTCCAAGAGACCCAGTACTTC. The chain is built from TRBV3-1 and TRBJ2-5; 12 bases fit TRBD2. The CDR3 is made up of 16 amino acids. CDR1 and CDR2 (germline): LGHDT, YNNKEL (reference sequence). Trimming cost V 4 bases and J 1 base; bases outside gene matches: 4.

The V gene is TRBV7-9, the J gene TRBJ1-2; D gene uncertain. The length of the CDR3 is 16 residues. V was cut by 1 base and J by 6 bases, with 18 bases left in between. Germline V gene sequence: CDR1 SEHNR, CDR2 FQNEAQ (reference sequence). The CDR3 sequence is CASSLGKGPGFNGYTF. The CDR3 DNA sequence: TGTGCCAGCAGCTTAGGGAAGGGCCCGGGATTTAATGGCTACACCTTC.

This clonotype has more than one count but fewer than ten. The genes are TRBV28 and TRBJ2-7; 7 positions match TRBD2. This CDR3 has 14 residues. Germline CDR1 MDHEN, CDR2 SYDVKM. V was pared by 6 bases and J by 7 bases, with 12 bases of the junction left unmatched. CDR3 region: CASSPYMGGGEQYF. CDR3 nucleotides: TGTGCCAGCAGCCCCTATATGGGGGGGGGGGAGCAGTACTTC. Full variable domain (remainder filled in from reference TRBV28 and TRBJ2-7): DVKVTQSSRYLVKRTGEKVFLECVQDMDHENMFWYRQDPGLGLRLIYFSYDVKMKEKGDIPEGYSVSREKKERFSLILESASTNQTSMYLCASSPYMGGGEQYFGPGTRLTVT.

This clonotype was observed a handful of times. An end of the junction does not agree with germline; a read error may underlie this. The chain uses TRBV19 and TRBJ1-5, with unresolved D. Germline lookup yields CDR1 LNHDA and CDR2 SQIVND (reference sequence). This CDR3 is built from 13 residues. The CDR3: CVSNDSPNQPQHF. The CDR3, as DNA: TGTGTCAGTAATGATAGCCCTAATCAGCCCCAGCATTTT.

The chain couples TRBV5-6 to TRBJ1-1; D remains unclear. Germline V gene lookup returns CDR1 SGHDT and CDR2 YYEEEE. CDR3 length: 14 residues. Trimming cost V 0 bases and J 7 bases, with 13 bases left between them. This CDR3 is CASSLAGWAVEAFF. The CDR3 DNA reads TGTGCCAGCAGCTTGGCCGGGTGGGCAGTTGAAGCTTTCTTT.

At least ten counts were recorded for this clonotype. The CDR3 nucleotides are TGTGCCAGCTCGGTGGACAGGGGGTACTACGAGCAGTACTTC. Protein sequence: CASSVDRGYYEQYF. The chain is built from TRBV2 and TRBJ2-7, with 10 bases that match TRBD1. The CDR3 is made up of 14 amino acids. V dropped 8 bases and J dropped 3; count of bases not matched to a gene: 7. The germline V gene encodes CDR1 SNHLY and CDR2 FYNNEI.

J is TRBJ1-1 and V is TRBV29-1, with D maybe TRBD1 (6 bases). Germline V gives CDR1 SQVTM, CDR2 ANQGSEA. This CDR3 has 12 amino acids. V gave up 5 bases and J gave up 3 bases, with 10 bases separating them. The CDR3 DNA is TGCAGCGTTAAACAGGGCCACACTGAAGCTTTCTTT. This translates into CSVKQGHTEAFF. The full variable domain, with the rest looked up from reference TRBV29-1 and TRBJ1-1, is SAVISQKPSRDICQRGTSLTIQCQVDSQVTMMFWYRQQPGQSLTLIATANQGSEATYESGFVIDKFPISRPNLTFSTLTVSNMSPEDSSIYLCSVKQGHTEAFFGQGTRLTVV.